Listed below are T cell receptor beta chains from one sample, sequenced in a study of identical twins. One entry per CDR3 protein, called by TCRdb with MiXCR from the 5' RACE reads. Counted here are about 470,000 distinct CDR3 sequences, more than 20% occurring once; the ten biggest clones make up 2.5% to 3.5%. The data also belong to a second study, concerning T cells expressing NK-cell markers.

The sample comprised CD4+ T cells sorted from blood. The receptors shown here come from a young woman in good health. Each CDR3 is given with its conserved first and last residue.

CDR3aa: CAISGGQQSSYNEQFF
v_gene: TRBV10-3

CDR3aa: CASSPEQGGTQYF
v_gene: TRBV18

CDR3aa: CISVSEAWLWKRESPDTQYF
v_gene: TRBV7-5

CDR3aa: CASDRFHGYTF
v_gene: TRBV12-3/TRBV12-4

CDR3aa: CSARPGNTGELFF
v_gene: TRBV20-1

CDR3aa: CASSARLALGYEQYF
v_gene: TRBV27

CDR3aa: CASSQETGHNEKLFF
v_gene: TRBV4-2

CDR3aa: CSAPVGQGEETQYF
v_gene: TRBV20-1

CDR3aa: CASSLWTTDPYTF
v_gene: TRBV7-9

CDR3aa: CASSLATQWVQFF
v_gene: TRBV5-1

CDR3aa: CASSHPAGGGQFF
v_gene: TRBV7-2

CDR3aa: CSVEGLHPEQFF
v_gene: TRBV29-1

CDR3aa: CASSPPGGRLYEQYF
v_gene: TRBV12-3/TRBV12-4

CDR3aa: CASSSGRTNEQYF
v_gene: TRBV12-3/TRBV12-4

CDR3aa: CSARDLSGNEQFF
v_gene: TRBV20-1

CDR3aa: CASSLRPERTYNEQFF
v_gene: TRBV5-6

CDR3aa: CASSIGGTSGSGEQYF
v_gene: TRBV7-2

CDR3aa: CASSPWEGAYNEQFF
v_gene: TRBV18

CDR3aa: CASSLAARSYIQYF
v_gene: TRBV7-8

CDR3aa: CASGLVLGLGGDEQFF
v_gene: TRBV12-5

CDR3aa: CATTPLGDSTDTQYF
v_gene: TRBV28

CDR3aa: CASSSLVTSGRKYF
v_gene: TRBV6-5

CDR3aa: CASSPPGLAGPDTQYF
v_gene: TRBV18

CDR3aa: CASSTQMNTEAFF
v_gene: TRBV19

CDR3aa: CSARQRENIQYF
v_gene: TRBV20-1

CDR3aa: CSAHEEGSSKAFF
v_gene: TRBV20-1

CDR3aa: CSARVGLYNSPLHF
v_gene: TRBV20-1

CDR3aa: CAISESDYGYTF
v_gene: TRBV10-3

CDR3aa: CASSLGTDQAETQYF
v_gene: TRBV5-1